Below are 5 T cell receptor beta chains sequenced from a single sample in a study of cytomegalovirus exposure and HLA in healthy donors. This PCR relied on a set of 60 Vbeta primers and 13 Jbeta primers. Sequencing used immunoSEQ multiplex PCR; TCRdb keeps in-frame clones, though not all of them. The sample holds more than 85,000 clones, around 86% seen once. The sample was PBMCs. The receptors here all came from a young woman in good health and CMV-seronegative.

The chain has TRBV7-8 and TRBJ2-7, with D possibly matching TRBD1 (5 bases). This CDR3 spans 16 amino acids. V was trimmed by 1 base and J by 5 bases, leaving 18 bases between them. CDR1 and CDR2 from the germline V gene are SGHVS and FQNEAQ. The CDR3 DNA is TGTGCCAGCAGCTTAGAGACTTCAGGGTTAGGAAACGAGCAGTACTTC. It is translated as CASSLETSGLGNEQYF.

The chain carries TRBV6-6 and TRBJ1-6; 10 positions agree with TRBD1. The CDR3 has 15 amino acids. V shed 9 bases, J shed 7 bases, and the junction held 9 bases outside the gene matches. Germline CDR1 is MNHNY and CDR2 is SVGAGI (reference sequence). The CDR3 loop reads CASNIGTGANSPLHF. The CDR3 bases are TGTGCCAGTAACATAGGGACAGGGGCCAATTCACCCCTCCACTTT.

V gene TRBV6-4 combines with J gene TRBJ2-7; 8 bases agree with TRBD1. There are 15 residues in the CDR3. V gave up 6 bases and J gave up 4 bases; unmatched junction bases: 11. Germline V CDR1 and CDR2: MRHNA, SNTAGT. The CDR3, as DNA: TGTGCCAGCAGCAAATCCGGGACAGGACCTTACGAGCAGTACTTC. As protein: CASSKSGTGPYEQYF.

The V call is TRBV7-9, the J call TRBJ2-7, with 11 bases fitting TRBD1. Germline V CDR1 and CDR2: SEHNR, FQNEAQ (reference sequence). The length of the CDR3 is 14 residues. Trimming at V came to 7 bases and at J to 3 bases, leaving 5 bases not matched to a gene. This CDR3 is CASTAGTGGYEQYF. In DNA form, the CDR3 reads TGTGCCAGCACCGCCGGGACAGGGGGCTACGAGCAGTACTTC.

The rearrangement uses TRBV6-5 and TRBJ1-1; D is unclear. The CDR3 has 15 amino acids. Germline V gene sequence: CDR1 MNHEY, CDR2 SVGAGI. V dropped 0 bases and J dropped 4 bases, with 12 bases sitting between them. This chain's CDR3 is CASSYSENSGTEAFF. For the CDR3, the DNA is TGTGCCAGCAGTTACTCGGAAAACAGTGGCACTGAAGCTTTCTTT.